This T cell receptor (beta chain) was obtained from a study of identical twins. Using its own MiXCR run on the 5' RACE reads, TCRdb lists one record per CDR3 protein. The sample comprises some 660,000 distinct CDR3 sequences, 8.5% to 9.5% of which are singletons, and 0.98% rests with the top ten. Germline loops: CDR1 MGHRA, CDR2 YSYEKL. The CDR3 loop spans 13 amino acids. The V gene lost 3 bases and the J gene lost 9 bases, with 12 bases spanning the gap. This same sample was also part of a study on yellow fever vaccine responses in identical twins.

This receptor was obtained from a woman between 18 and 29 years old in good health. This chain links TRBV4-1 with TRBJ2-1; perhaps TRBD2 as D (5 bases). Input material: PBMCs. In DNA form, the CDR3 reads TGCGCCAGCAGCCACGCGATTGGAGGTGAGCAGTTCTTC. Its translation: CASSHAIGGEQFF.